This TCR beta chain emerged from a study of cytomegalovirus exposure and HLA in healthy donors. The V end was cut by 4 bases, the J end by 4 bases, with 17 bases between. Germline CDR1 reads MGHRA; CDR2 reads YSYEKL. This CDR3 comprises 15 residues. An approximately 120-subject validation cohort, separate from the roughly 670-subject first cohort, supplied the donors. Clones were read by immunoSEQ multiplex PCR, and TCRdb kept only the in-frame ones, dropping some. The sample includes under 250,000 clones, about 81% of them seen just once. The clonotype was recovered from a woman aged 25 to 39 in good health and CMV-seronegative. V and J are TRBV4-1 and TRBJ2-7; D may be TRBD2 (6 bases). The specimen was PBMCs. The CDR3 reads CASSPILAPRYEQYF. In nucleotides, the CDR3 is TGCGCCAGCAGCCCCATACTAGCCCCACGGTACGAGCAGTACTTC.